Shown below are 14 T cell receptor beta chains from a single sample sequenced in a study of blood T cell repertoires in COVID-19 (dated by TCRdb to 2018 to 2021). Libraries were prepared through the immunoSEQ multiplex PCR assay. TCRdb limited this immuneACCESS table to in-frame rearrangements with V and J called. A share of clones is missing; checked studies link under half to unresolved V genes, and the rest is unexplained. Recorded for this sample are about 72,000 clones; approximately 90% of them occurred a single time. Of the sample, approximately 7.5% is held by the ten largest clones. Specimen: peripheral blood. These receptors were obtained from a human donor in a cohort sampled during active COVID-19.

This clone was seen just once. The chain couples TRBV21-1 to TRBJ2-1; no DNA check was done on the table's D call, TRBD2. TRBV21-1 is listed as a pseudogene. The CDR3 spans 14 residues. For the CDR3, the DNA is TGTGCCAGCAGCAGACTAGCGACACTCAATGAGCAGTTCTTC. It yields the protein CASSRLATLNEQFF.

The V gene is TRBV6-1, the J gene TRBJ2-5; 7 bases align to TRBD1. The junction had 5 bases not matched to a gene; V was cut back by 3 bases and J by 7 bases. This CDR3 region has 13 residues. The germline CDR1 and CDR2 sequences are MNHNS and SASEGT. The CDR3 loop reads CASSEGAGGTQYF. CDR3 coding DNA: TGTGCCAGCAGTGAGGGGGCAGGGGGGACCCAGTACTTC.

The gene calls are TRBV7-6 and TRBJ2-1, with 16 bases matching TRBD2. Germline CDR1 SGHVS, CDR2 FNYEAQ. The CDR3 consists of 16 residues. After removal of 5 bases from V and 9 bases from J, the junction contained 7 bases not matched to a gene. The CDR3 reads CASSPGTSGRESEQFF. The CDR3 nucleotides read TGTGCCAGCAGCCCAGGGACTAGCGGGAGGGAGAGTGAGCAGTTCTTC.

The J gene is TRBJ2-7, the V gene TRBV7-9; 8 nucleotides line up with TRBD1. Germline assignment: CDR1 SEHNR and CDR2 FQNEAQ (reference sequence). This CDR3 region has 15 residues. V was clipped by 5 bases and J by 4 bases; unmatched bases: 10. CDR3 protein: CASSHVPDRAYEQYF. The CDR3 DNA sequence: TGTGCCAGCAGCCACGTCCCGGACAGGGCATACGAGCAGTACTTC.

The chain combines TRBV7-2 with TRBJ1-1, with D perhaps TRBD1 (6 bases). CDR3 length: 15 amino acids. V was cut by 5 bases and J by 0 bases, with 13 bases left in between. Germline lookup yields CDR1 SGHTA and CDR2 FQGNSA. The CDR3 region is CASSTQTGLNTEAFF. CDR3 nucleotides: TGTGCCAGCAGCACCCAAACAGGGTTGAACACTGAAGCTTTCTTT. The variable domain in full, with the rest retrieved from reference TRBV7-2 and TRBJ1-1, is GAGVSQSPSNKVTEKGKDVELRCDPISGHTALYWYRQSLGQGLEFLIYFQGNSAPDKSGLPSDRFSAERTGGSVSTLTIQRTQQEDSAVYLCASSTQTGLNTEAFFGQGTRLTVV.

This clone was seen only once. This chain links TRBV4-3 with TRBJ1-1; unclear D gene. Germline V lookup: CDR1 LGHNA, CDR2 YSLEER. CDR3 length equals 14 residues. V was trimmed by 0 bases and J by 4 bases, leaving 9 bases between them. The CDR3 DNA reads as TGCGCCAGCAGCCAAGATCCGGGGATCACTGAAGCTTTCTTT. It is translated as CASSQDPGITEAFF.

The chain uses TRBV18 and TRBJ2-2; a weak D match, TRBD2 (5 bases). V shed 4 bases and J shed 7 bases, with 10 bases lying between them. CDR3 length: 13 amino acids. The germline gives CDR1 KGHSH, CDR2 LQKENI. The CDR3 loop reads CASSRDEGGELFF. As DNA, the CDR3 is TGTGCCAGCTCACGTGACGAGGGCGGGGAGCTGTTTTTT.

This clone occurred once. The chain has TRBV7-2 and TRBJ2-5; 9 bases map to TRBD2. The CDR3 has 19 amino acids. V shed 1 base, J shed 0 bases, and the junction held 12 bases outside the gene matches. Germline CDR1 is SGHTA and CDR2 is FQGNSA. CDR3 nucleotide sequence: TGTGCCAGCAGCTTAGAGGCGGTGTCGGCGGGAGGGTACCAAGAGACCCAGTACTTC. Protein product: CASSLEAVSAGGYQETQYF. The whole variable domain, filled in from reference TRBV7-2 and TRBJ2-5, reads GAGVSQSPSNKVTEKGKDVELRCDPISGHTALYWYRQSLGQGLEFLIYFQGNSAPDKSGLPSDRFSAERTGGSVSTLTIQRTQQEDSAVYLCASSLEAVSAGGYQETQYFGPGTRLLVL.

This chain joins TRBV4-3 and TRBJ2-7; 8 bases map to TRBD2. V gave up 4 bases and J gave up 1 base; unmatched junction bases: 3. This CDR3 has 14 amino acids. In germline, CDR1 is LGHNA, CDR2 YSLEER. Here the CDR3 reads CASSLTSASYEQYF. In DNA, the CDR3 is TGCGCCAGCAGCCTGACTAGCGCGTCCTACGAGCAGTACTTC.

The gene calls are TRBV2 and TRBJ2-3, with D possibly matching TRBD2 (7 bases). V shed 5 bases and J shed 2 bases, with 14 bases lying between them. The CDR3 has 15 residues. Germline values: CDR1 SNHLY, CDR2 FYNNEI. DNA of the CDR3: TGTGCCAGCAGTCTAAACGGGGGGCCCACAGATACGCAGTATTTT. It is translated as CASSLNGGPTDTQYF. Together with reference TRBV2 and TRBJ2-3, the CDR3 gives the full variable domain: EPEVTQTPSHQVTQMGQEVILRCVPISNHLYFYWYRQILGQKVEFLVSFYNNEISEKSEIFDDQFSVERPDGSNFTLKIRSTKLEDSAMYFCASSLNGGPTDTQYFGPGTRLTVL.

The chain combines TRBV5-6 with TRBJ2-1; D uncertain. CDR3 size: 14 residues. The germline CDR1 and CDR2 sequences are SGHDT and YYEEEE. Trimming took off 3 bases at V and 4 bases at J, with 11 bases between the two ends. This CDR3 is CASSYQVGYNEQFF. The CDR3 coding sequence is TGTGCCAGCAGCTATCAGGTTGGATACAATGAGCAGTTCTTC.

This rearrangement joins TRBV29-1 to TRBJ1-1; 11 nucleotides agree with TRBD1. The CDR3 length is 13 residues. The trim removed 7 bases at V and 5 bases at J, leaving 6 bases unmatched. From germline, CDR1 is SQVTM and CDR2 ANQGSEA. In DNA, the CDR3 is TGCAGCGCAAGGACAGGGGGCGTGACTGAAGCTTTCTTT. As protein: CSARTGGVTEAFF.

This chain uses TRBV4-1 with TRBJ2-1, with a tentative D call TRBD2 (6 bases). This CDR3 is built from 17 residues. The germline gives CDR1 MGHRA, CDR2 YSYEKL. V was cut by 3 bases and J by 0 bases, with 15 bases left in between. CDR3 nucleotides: TGCGCCAGCAGCCACCAACGGGCGGGGAGCTCCTACAATGAGCAGTTCTTC. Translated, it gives CASSHQRAGSSYNEQFF.

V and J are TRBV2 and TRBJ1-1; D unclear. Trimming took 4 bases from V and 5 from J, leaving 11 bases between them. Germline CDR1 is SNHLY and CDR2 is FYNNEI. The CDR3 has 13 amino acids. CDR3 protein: CASSAEGRTEAFF. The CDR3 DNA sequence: TGTGCCAGCAGTGCAGAAGGGAGAACTGAAGCTTTCTTT.